This T cell receptor (beta chain) came from a study of blood T cells in healthy people across ages. With a J-beta primer mix and a sample-barcoded 5' primer, a second PCR ran about 6 to 11 cycles. One entry per CDR3 protein, called by TCRdb with MiXCR from the 5' RACE reads. The sample lists 1 million or so distinct CDR3 sequences; 40% to 55% were seen once. The table lists this clonotype with a few counts. The V gene's germline CDR1 is SGHRS and CDR2 YFSETQ. The CDR3 covers 15 residues. After removal of 4 bases from V and 9 bases from J, the junction contained 8 bases not matched to a gene. The gene calls are TRBV5-1 and TRBJ2-1; TRBD2 agrees at 12 bases. The sample was blood. The sequence derives from a woman aged 60-75 years in good health. The CDR3 sequence: CASSGRTSGVGEQFF. CDR3 DNA: TGCGCCAGCAGCGGACGGACTAGCGGGGTGGGTGAGCAGTTCTTC.